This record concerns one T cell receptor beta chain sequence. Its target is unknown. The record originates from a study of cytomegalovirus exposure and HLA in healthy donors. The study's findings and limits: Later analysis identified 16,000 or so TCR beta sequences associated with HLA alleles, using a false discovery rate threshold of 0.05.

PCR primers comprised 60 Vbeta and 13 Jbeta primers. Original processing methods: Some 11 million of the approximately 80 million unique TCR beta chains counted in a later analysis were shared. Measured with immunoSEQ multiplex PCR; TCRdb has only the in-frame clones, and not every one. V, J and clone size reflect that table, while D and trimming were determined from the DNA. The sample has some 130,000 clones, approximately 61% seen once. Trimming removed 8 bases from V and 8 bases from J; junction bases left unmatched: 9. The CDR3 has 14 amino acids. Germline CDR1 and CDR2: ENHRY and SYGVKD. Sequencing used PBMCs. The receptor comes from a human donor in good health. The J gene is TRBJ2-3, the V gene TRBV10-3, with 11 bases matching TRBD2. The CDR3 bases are TGTGCCATCGGGGTAGCGGGAGGGAGCCGTACGCAGTATTTT. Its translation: CAIGVAGGSRTQYF.